These 10 T cell receptor beta chains share one sample of origin, sequenced in a study of shared clonotypes between healthy human individuals. Libraries were prepared by immunoSEQ multiplex PCR; TCRdb keeps only in-frame clonotypes and omits some of them. The sample shows fewer than 1.4 million clones, about 84% of them seen only once. Sequenced: memory CD4+ T cells from PBMCs. Subset given: CD45RA-negative fraction. Source of these receptors: a man between 18 and 35 years old in good health. Some clones in this sample may be carry-over from other donors' samples.

There are many counts of this clone. The sample carries other DNA sequences with the same CDR3. The rearrangement joins TRBV2 to TRBJ2-7; D tentatively fits TRBD1 or TRBD2 (5 bases each). There are 13 residues in the CDR3. Germline values: CDR1 SNHLY, CDR2 FYNNEI. V was pared by 10 bases and J by 4 bases, with 17 bases between. The CDR3 nucleotides read TGTGCCACGTTCGGGACGCCAGAGTACGAGCAGTACTTC. It is translated as CATFGTPEYEQYF.

The CDR3 DNA reads TGTGCCAGCAGCCCGATGGTACTATTCTCTGGGGCCAACGTCCTGACTTTC. This codes for CASSPMVLFSGANVLTF. J is TRBJ2-6 and V is TRBV7-9; D remains ambiguous. CDR3 length: 17 amino acids. Between the trimmed V and J ends, which lost 5 bases and 0 bases, there was a span of 14 bases. Germline V gene sequence: CDR1 SEHNR, CDR2 FQNEAQ (reference sequence).

The chain recombines TRBV28 with TRBJ1-6, with TRBD1 as a possible D gene (6 bases). Trimming took 3 bases from V and 14 from J, leaving 17 bases between them. From germline, CDR1 is MDHEN and CDR2 SYDVKM. CDR3 size: 14 residues. CDR3 amino acids: CASSLTGAGGALHF. The CDR3 nucleotides read TGTGCCAGCAGTTTGACAGGCGCCGGTGGGGCCCTCCACTTT. Full variable domain (remainder filled in from reference TRBV28 and TRBJ1-6): DVKVTQSSRYLVKRTGEKVFLECVQDMDHENMFWYRQDPGLGLRLIYFSYDVKMKEKGDIPEGYSVSREKKERFSLILESASTNQTSMYLCASSLTGAGGALHFGNGTRLTVT.

The chain has TRBV9 and TRBJ2-3, with D perhaps matching TRBD1 (6 bases). Trimming cost V 3 bases and J 4 bases, with 15 bases left between them. There are 15 residues in the CDR3. CDR1 is SGDLS, CDR2 YYNGEE, per germline. This CDR3 reads CASSGMVSGADTQYF. Written as DNA, the CDR3 is TGTGCCAGCAGCGGTATGGTTTCAGGGGCAGATACGCAGTATTTT.

The chain uses TRBV19 and TRBJ2-7; the match to TRBD1 covers 10 bases. Germline V gives CDR1 LNHDA, CDR2 SQIVND (reference sequence). The CDR3 runs to 14 residues. V was pared by 8 bases and J by 3 bases, with 7 bases of the junction left unmatched. The chain's CDR3 is CASAGRTGGYEQYF. For the CDR3, the DNA is TGTGCCAGTGCGGGAAGGACAGGGGGCTACGAGCAGTACTTC.

This chain uses TRBV6-6 with TRBJ2-5, with D possibly being TRBD2 (5 bases). The length of the CDR3 is 15 residues. The germline CDR1 and CDR2 sequences are MNHNY and SVGAGI (reference sequence). Between the trimmed V and J ends, which lost 1 base and 5 bases, there was a span of 14 bases. CDR3 bases: TGTGCCAGCAGTTACTTTGCTACTAGTATGGAGACCCAGTACTTC. Amino acid sequence: CASSYFATSMETQYF.

The V gene is TRBV25-1, the J gene TRBJ1-1, with 7 bases fitting TRBD1. Germline assignment: CDR1 MGHDK and CDR2 SYGVNS. The trim removed 5 bases at V and 0 bases at J, leaving 12 bases unmatched. The CDR3 consists of 17 residues. The CDR3 protein is CASSSYPGGNLNTEAFF. CDR3 sequence (DNA): TGTGCCAGCAGTTCTTATCCAGGGGGAAACTTGAACACTGAAGCTTTCTTT.

V and J are TRBV28 and TRBJ1-2; the D is unclear. Germline CDR1 MDHEN, CDR2 SYDVKM. V lost 2 bases to trimming and J lost 1 base, with 17 bases between them. This CDR3 has 17 residues. CDR3 in amino acids: CASSLPPGHLVNYGYTF. Here the CDR3 DNA reads TGTGCCAGCAGTTTACCCCCGGGCCACCTTGTTAACTATGGCTACACCTTC.

The CDR3 loop reads CASSLLGRGDNEQFF. CDR3 nucleotide sequence: TGTGCCAGCAGCTTACTCGGCAGGGGGGACAATGAGCAGTTCTTC. This chain connects TRBV11-3 to TRBJ2-1; possible D gene TRBD1, 7 bases. This CDR3 is built from 15 residues. Germline V gene sequence: CDR1 SGHNT, CDR2 YENEEA. Trimming cost V 2 bases and J 5 bases, with 13 bases left between them.

This rearrangement joins TRBV5-1 to TRBJ2-5; maybe TRBD1 (5 bases). The J call may be incorrect, as the DNA end agrees better with TRBJ2-7. The CDR3 contains 14 residues. Germline V CDR1 and CDR2: SGHRS, YFSETQ. CDR3 nucleotide sequence: TGCGCCAGCAGCCCCCAGGGTAACCTGGGCGAGCAGTACTTC. Its protein is CASSPQGNLGEQYF.